This section outlines one T cell receptor (beta chain) sequence together with its context. Clones were read by immunoSEQ multiplex PCR, and TCRdb kept only the in-frame ones, dropping some. The sample records 540,000 or so clones, about four fifths being singletons. The germline V gene encodes CDR1 LGHNA and CDR2 YSLEER. The CDR3 runs to 18 residues. V lost 0 bases to trimming and J lost 0 bases; unmatched junction nucleotides: 5. This sample was included in a study of shared T cell receptors in the human thymus. These data were also filed under a second study, of human thymus T cells. From that second work: Thymic and blood repertoires seemed to show skewed V and J gene use. Among unrelated individuals, related research reported thymic repertoires that overlapped highly.

Sample: thymocytes. The TCR comes from a boy under two years old with a congenital heart defect. This rearrangement joins TRBV4-3 to TRBJ1-5; 10 bases line up with TRBD1. CDR3 DNA: TGCGCCAGCAGCCAAGACCGGGACAGGGGCCATAGCAATCAGCCCCAGCATTTT. This sequence encodes CASSQDRDRGHSNQPQHF.